A single sample is the source of the 21 T cell receptor beta chains below, sequenced in a study of cytotoxic CD8 clonotypes in ibrutinib-treated CLL. Libraries were prepared by immunoSEQ multiplex PCR; TCRdb keeps only in-frame clonotypes and omits some of them. The table records 110,000 to 150,000 clones, 75% to 80% of them present only once. The specimen was PBMCs, collected after 24 months of ibrutinib treatment. The receptors derive from a human donor with chronic lymphocytic leukemia.

The rearrangement links TRBV29-1 to TRBJ2-5; possibly TRBD2 for D (5 bases). There are 13 residues in the CDR3. Trimming shortened V by 8 bases and J by 6 bases, and 19 bases separated the two germline ends. The germline gives CDR1 SQVTM, CDR2 ANQGSEA. The CDR3 spells CSTLAQLGQTQYF. CDR3 DNA sequence: TGCAGCACCTTAGCGCAACTGGGCCAGACCCAGTACTTC.

The V call is TRBV4-2, the J call TRBJ2-1; D gene unclear. Germline V gene data show CDR1 as LGHNA and CDR2 as YNFKEQ. V was cut by 1 base and J by 6 bases, with 10 bases left in between. The CDR3 spans 14 residues. CDR3 DNA sequence: TGTGCCAGCAGCCAAGGGCCCCATGGCAATGAGCAGTTCTTC. Its translation is CASSQGPHGNEQFF.

The chain combines TRBV9 with TRBJ2-7; 7 bases match TRBD2. The CDR3 consists of 15 residues. The germline CDR1 and CDR2 sequences are SGDLS and YYNGEE. V shed 0 bases and J 2 bases; nucleotides not matched to a gene: 5. The CDR3 region is CASSVGLADTYEQYF. DNA for the CDR3: TGTGCCAGCAGCGTAGGGCTAGCGGATACCTACGAGCAGTACTTC.

The chain is built from TRBV29-1 and TRBJ2-7; D uncertain. Trimming shortened V by 7 bases and J by 0 bases, and 10 bases separated the two germline ends. CDR3 length: 12 amino acids. Germline V gene data show CDR1 as SQVTM and CDR2 as ANQGSEA. In DNA form, the CDR3 reads TGCAGCGCCGGGCGGAGCTCCTACGAGCAGTACTTC. It translates to CSAGRSSYEQYF.

V and J are TRBV28 and TRBJ2-1; a weak D match, TRBD2 (5 bases). The CDR3 spans 11 residues. V lost 8 bases and J lost 7, with 9 bases in between. The germline V gene encodes CDR1 MDHEN and CDR2 SYDVKM. DNA for the CDR3: TGTGCCAGCCCCTCGGGGAATGAGCAGTTCTTC. It encodes CASPSGNEQFF.

For the CDR3, the DNA is TGTGCCTGGAGTGTACGGTCCGGGGGCAATCAGCCCCAGCATTTT. As protein: CAWSVRSGGNQPQHF. The chain employs TRBV30 and TRBJ1-5; D unclear. V lost 0 bases and J 2 bases, leaving 11 bases between the germline ends. Germline-derived CDR1 and CDR2 are GTSNPN and SVGIG (reference sequence). The CDR3 length is 15 residues.

The sample holds one count of this clone. The rearrangement links TRBV27 to TRBJ1-5, with D possibly TRBD1 on 5 matching bases. CDR1 MNHEY and CDR2 SMNVEV come from the germline V gene (reference sequence). The V end lost 3 bases, the J end lost 3 bases, and 12 bases lay between the germline ends. This CDR3 comprises 15 residues. CDR3 in amino acids: CASSFEGFSNQPQHF. In nucleotides, the CDR3 is TGTGCCAGCAGTTTCGAGGGGTTCTCCAATCAGCCCCAGCATTTT.

The J gene is TRBJ2-3, the V gene TRBV7-2, with 7 bases aligning to TRBD2. Germline V lookup: CDR1 SGHTA, CDR2 FQGNSA. V trimming: 5 bases; J trimming: 2 bases; junction bases outside the gene matches: 10. The CDR3 contains 16 residues. CDR3 sequence reads: CASSPMGGGNTDTQYF. CDR3 DNA: TGTGCCAGCAGCCCCATGGGCGGGGGAAACACAGATACGCAGTATTTT.

The rearrangement links TRBV19 to TRBJ2-7; D possibly uses TRBD1 or TRBD2 (7 bases each). V lost 3 bases and J lost 3, with 15 bases in between. The CDR3 consists of 15 residues. Germline-derived CDR1 and CDR2 are LNHDA and SQIVND (reference sequence). CDR3 sequence (DNA): TGTGCCAGTAGTATTTTGGCAGGGGGGGACTACGAGCAGTACTTC. This codes for CASSILAGGDYEQYF.

The chain recombines TRBV7-2 with TRBJ2-7; D is unresolved. This CDR3 has 14 amino acids. Germline V gene data show CDR1 as SGHTA and CDR2 as FQGNSA. Trimming took 1 base from V and 3 from J, leaving 10 bases between them. The CDR3 DNA reads TGTGCCAGCAGCTTAGGACCGACGCGCTACGAGCAGTACTTC. Protein sequence: CASSLGPTRYEQYF. Looking up the rest from reference TRBV7-2 and TRBJ2-7 gives the full variable domain: GAGVSQSPSNKVTEKGKDVELRCDPISGHTALYWYRQSLGQGLEFLIYFQGNSAPDKSGLPSDRFSAERTGGSVSTLTIQRTQQEDSAVYLCASSLGPTRYEQYFGPGTRLTVT.

The V gene is TRBV7-2, the J gene TRBJ2-1, with D tentatively TRBD2 (5 bases). This CDR3 has 14 amino acids. Per germline, CDR1 SGHTA and CDR2 FQGNSA. Trimming pared 1 base from V and 6 bases from J, leaving 10 bases between. The DNA of the CDR3 is TGTGCCAGCAGCTTAGGACTCACTAGCAATGAGCAGTTCTTC. Amino acid sequence: CASSLGLTSNEQFF.

This clone was observed many times. J is TRBJ2-7 and V is TRBV5-8, with TRBD1 matching over 10 bases. V lost 5 bases, J lost 2 bases, and 7 bases stayed unmatched. The CDR3 runs to 15 residues. The germline V gene encodes CDR1 SGHTS and CDR2 YDEGEE. DNA of the CDR3: TGTGCCAGCAGGCTACCGGGACAGGGGACCTACGAGCAGTACTTC. Encoded protein: CASRLPGQGTYEQYF.

The chain joins TRBV7-9 to TRBJ2-7, with 8 bases identical to TRBD1. The CDR3 is 14 residues long. The V gene end was trimmed by 3 bases and the J gene end by 4 bases; junction bases not matched to a gene: 5. Germline assignment: CDR1 SEHNR and CDR2 FQNEAQ (reference sequence). The DNA for the CDR3 is TGTGCCAGCAGCTTCTACGACAGGGGATACGAGCAGTACTTC. Protein product: CASSFYDRGYEQYF.

This CDR3 reads CASSQQGQGPGELFF. The CDR3 DNA reads TGCGCCAGCAGCCAACAGGGACAGGGACCCGGGGAGCTGTTTTTT. V and J are TRBV4-3 and TRBJ2-2; 9 bases map to TRBD1. Germline assignment: CDR1 LGHNA and CDR2 YSLEER. Trimming cost V 2 bases and J 6 bases; bases outside gene matches: 4. The CDR3 is made up of 15 amino acids.

The V gene is TRBV27, the J gene TRBJ1-1, with TRBD1 as a possible D gene (6 bases). Germline V lookup: CDR1 MNHEY, CDR2 SMNVEV (reference sequence). The CDR3 is made up of 14 amino acids. The germline V and J ends were trimmed by 5 bases and 0 bases, with 10 bases remaining between them. For the CDR3, the DNA is TGTGCCAGCAGTCCACAGGGATTGAACACTGAAGCTTTCTTT. It specifies CASSPQGLNTEAFF.

The chain uses TRBV27 and TRBJ2-7; D gene ambiguous. The germline V and J ends were trimmed by 1 base and 3 bases, with 7 bases remaining between them. The CDR3 length is 13 residues. Germline lookup yields CDR1 MNHEY and CDR2 SMNVEV (reference sequence). Here the CDR3 DNA reads TGTGCCAGCAGTTTATGGGTGCACTACGAGCAGTACTTC. It is translated as CASSLWVHYEQYF.

V and J are TRBV7-9 and TRBJ2-6; D not resolved. CDR1 and CDR2 from the germline V gene are SEHNR and FQNEAQ (reference sequence). This CDR3 has 13 amino acids. Deletions cut 5 bases from V and 6 bases from J, with 8 bases between. In DNA, the CDR3 is TGTGCCAGCAGCCCCAGTGAGGCCAACGTCCTGACTTTC. Translating gives CASSPSEANVLTF.

Only one count was recorded for this clone. The chain joins TRBV7-8 to TRBJ2-7; D is ambiguous. Trimming removed 3 bases from V and 2 bases from J, with 8 bases in between. CDR3 length: 13 amino acids. The germline V gene has CDR1 SGHVS and CDR2 FQNEAQ. CDR3 sequence (DNA): TGTGCCAGCAGCTTGGCAGGTACCTACGAGCAGTACTTC. Protein: CASSLAGTYEQYF.

This chain uses TRBV7-6 with TRBJ1-1; D is undetermined. Germline V gene lookup returns CDR1 SGHVS and CDR2 FNYEAQ. CDR3 length equals 8 residues. The CDR3 DNA follows: TGTGCTGTTACTGAAGCTTTCTTT. Protein: CAVTEAFF. The complete variable domain, with remaining parts taken from reference TRBV7-6 and TRBJ1-1, reads GAGVSQSPRYKVTKRGQDVALRCDPISGHVSLYWYRQALGQGPEFLTYFNYEAQQDKSGLPNDRFSAERPEGSISTLTIQRTEQRDSAMYRCAVTEAFFGQGTRLTVV.

The chain is built from TRBV19 and TRBJ2-1; D perhaps matches TRBD2 (7 bases). Germline loops: CDR1 LNHDA, CDR2 SQIVND (reference sequence). Trimming took 1 base from V and 10 from J, leaving 8 bases between them. This CDR3 has 12 residues. The CDR3 DNA sequence: TGTGCCAGTAGTATAGCGGGGGGCGAGCAGTTCTTC. As protein: CASSIAGGEQFF.

This chain connects TRBV21-1 to TRBJ2-7. TRBV21-1 is a known pseudogene. The CDR3 covers 13 residues. The CDR3 DNA is TGTGCCAGCAGCAGGGGACCATTCTACGAGCAGTACTTC. The encoded protein is CASSRGPFYEQYF.